This TCR beta chain appears in the sequencing data of a study of Graves' ophthalmopathy and Graves' hyperthyroidism. The overall study: Untreated patients at initial diagnosis provided peripheral blood.

Amplification from RNA transcripts yielded the TCR beta CDR3 regions. Scientists carried out first-round RT-PCR using HTBI primers and then a second-round multiplex PCR. TCRdb used MiXCR to reprocess the multiplex PCR reads, holding one entry per CDR3 protein. Of 150,000 to 200,000 distinct CDR3 sequences in the sample, roughly 36% were seen once. This clonotype was seen at least ten times. Its antigen is unknown. Germline-derived CDR1 and CDR2 are MNHEY and SVGAGI. The V and J ends lost 2 bases and 2 bases respectively, with 10 bases between them. This CDR3 is 16 amino acids long. Study-wide results and caveats: A model of 13 signatures distinguished ophthalmopathy from stable hyperthyroidism at approximately 90% sensitivity and 65% to 84% specificity.

The sample taken for sequencing was peripheral blood. The TCR comes from a man aged 25-45 years with Graves' ophthalmopathy. This chain uses TRBV6-5 with TRBJ2-6; D may be TRBD1 or TRBD2 (6 bases each). The DNA for the CDR3 is TGTGCCAGCAGTTACGCTCGGGGGCCTGGGGCCAACGTCCTGACTTTC. Protein sequence: CASSYARGPGANVLTF.